These 21 T cell receptor beta chains were all obtained from the same sample, sequenced in a study of blood T cell repertoires in COVID-19. Sequenced by immunoSEQ multiplex PCR; TCRdb stores in-frame clones only, minus some. This table has around 160,000 clones, 80% to 85% appearing once. The sequencing input was PBMCs or T cells enriched from blood (not recorded which). The receptors come from a woman between 45 and 60 years old who had been exposed to COVID-19.

The chain joins TRBV5-4 to TRBJ2-7; 9 bases fit TRBD1. Trimming at V came to 2 bases and at J to 3 bases, leaving 6 bases not matched to a gene. Germline V gene data show CDR1 as SGHNT and CDR2 as YYREEE (reference sequence). The CDR3 length is 15 residues. CDR3 residues: CASSFTGGANYEQYF. CDR3 bases: TGTGCCAGCAGCTTTACAGGGGGCGCCAACTACGAGCAGTACTTC. The full variable domain, in which reference TRBV5-4 and TRBJ2-7 provide the parts outside the CDR3, is ETGVTQSPTHLIKTRGQQVTLRCSSQSGHNTVSWYQQALGQGPQFIFQYYREEENGRGNFPPRFSGLQFPNYSSELNVNALELDDSALYLCASSFTGGANYEQYFGPGTRLTVT.

This chain uses TRBV7-9 with TRBJ2-3, with TRBD2 matching over 7 bases. The CDR3 length is 17 residues. Germline V gene lookup returns CDR1 SEHNR and CDR2 FQNEAQ (reference sequence). The trim removed 4 bases at V and 1 base at J, leaving 11 bases unmatched. The DNA of the CDR3 is TGTGCCAGCAGCTCCGGTGGGGCGGGAGTAGGCACAGATACGCAGTATTTT. This translates into CASSSGGAGVGTDTQYF.

The rearrangement uses TRBV5-1 and TRBJ2-3; 11 nucleotides line up with TRBD2. CDR1 is SGHRS and CDR2 is YFSETQ in the germline V gene. The CDR3 has 17 residues. The trim removed 4 bases at V and 3 bases at J, leaving 10 bases unmatched. The CDR3 sequence is CASSPKTSGISTDTQYF. DNA for the CDR3: TGCGCCAGCAGCCCCAAGACTAGCGGGATTTCGACAGATACGCAGTATTTT.

The chain joins TRBV29-1 to TRBJ1-2; 8 bases agree with TRBD1. The CDR3 runs to 12 residues. The V gene end was trimmed by 6 bases and the J gene end by 8 bases; junction bases not matched to a gene: 8. Germline V lookup: CDR1 SQVTM, CDR2 ANQGSEA. CDR3 in amino acids: CSVSGQGAGYTF. CDR3 bases: TGCAGCGTATCGGGCCAGGGGGCCGGCTACACCTTC.

V gene TRBV7-2 combines with J gene TRBJ2-2; 8 bases align to TRBD2. Germline CDR1 and CDR2: SGHTA and FQGNSA. Trimming removed 1 base from V and 5 bases from J; junction bases left unmatched: 3. The CDR3 loop spans 15 amino acids. The CDR3 DNA is TGTGCCAGCAGCTTAGGGACTAGCCTAACCGGGGAGCTGTTTTTT. Protein product: CASSLGTSLTGELFF.

The chain is built from TRBV27 and TRBJ1-1, with 7 nucleotides matching TRBD1. J gave up 2 bases and V 5 bases, and 11 bases lay outside the gene matches. The V gene's germline CDR1 is MNHEY and CDR2 SMNVEV (reference sequence). The CDR3 has 16 residues. The CDR3 protein is CASSPQRRDRNTEAFF. The CDR3 nucleotides are TGTGCCAGCAGTCCTCAACGCCGGGACAGAAACACTGAAGCTTTCTTT.

V usage is TRBV9 and J usage is TRBJ1-1, with D uncertain. CDR3 length: 17 residues. V lost 0 bases and J lost 1, with 16 bases in between. CDR1 is SGDLS, CDR2 YYNGEE, per germline. The CDR3 reads CASSVAPGNLGNTEAFF. The CDR3 bases are TGTGCCAGCAGCGTAGCCCCCGGGAATCTGGGGAACACTGAAGCTTTCTTT. Variable domain in full (rest from reference TRBV9 and TRBJ1-1): DSGVTQTPKHLITATGQRVTLRCSPRSGDLSVYWYQQSLDQGLQFLIQYYNGEERAKGNILERFSAQQFPDLHSELNLSSLELGDSALYFCASSVAPGNLGNTEAFFGQGTRLTVV.

The chain has TRBV9 and TRBJ2-1, with 11 bases fitting TRBD2. J was trimmed by 8 bases and V by 0 bases; bases with no gene match: 7. Germline V gene data show CDR1 as SGDLS and CDR2 as YYNGEE. The CDR3 sequence is 16 residues long. In DNA form, the CDR3 reads TGTGCCAGCAGCGTAGGTAGCGGGAGGGGCGTTGATGAGCAGTTCTTC. Protein: CASSVGSGRGVDEQFF.

Regarding this clone: One end of the junction is discordant with germline, which a read error may explain. This chain connects TRBV29-1 to TRBJ2-1; D is possibly TRBD2 (5 bases). This CDR3 region has 13 residues. CDR1 and CDR2 from the germline V gene are SQVTM and ANQGSEA. The CDR3 reads CSVSPDSHNEQFF. CDR3 sequence (DNA): TGCAGCGTTAGTCCGGACTCCCACAATGAGCAGTTCTTC.

The V gene is TRBV7-9, the J gene TRBJ2-1, with 8 bases identical to TRBD1. The germline V gene encodes CDR1 SEHNR and CDR2 FQNEAQ (reference sequence). V trimming: 3 bases; J trimming: 12 bases; junction bases outside the gene matches: 7. The CDR3 is 13 amino acids. The CDR3 DNA is TGTGCCAGCAGCTTGGACAGGGACGGAGGGCAGTTCTTC. Encoded protein: CASSLDRDGGQFF.

In this sample, this clone turned up a few times. The CDR3 DNA is TGTGCCAGCTCACCGATCCAGGGGCAAATCTCACCCCTCCACTTT. Amino acids: CASSPIQGQISPLHF. The gene calls are TRBV18 and TRBJ1-6; possibly TRBD1 for D (6 bases). V lost 3 bases to trimming and J lost 10 bases, with 16 bases between them. Germline CDR1 reads KGHSH; CDR2 reads LQKENI. The length of the CDR3 is 15 residues.

This CDR3 is CASSEGTDLYEQYF. In DNA, the CDR3 is TGTGCCAGCAGTGAAGGGACAGACCTCTACGAGCAGTACTTC. V is TRBV6-1 and J is TRBJ2-7; D perhaps matches TRBD1 (6 bases). The CDR3 length is 14 residues. Germline CDR1 MNHNS, CDR2 SASEGT. The V end lost 1 base, the J end lost 3 bases, and 10 bases lay between the germline ends.

This sequence joins TRBV14 and TRBJ2-5, with 11 positions matching TRBD2. This CDR3 region has 17 residues. Germline-derived CDR1 and CDR2 are SGHDN and FVKESK. With 6 bases clipped from V and 0 bases from J, the junction kept 9 bases outside the gene matches. The CDR3 loop is CASSPDQLAGDQETQYF. Here the CDR3 DNA reads TGTGCCAGCAGTCCAGACCAACTAGCGGGGGACCAAGAGACCCAGTACTTC.

The chain couples TRBV20-1 to TRBJ2-1; possible D gene TRBD2, 5 bases. The V end was cut by 3 bases, the J end by 8 bases, with 14 bases between. The CDR3 totals 13 residues. Looked up from germline, CDR1 is DFQATT and CDR2 is SNEGSKA (reference sequence). The CDR3 DNA is TGCAGTGCTAGTATCGGGGTACTCGATGAGCAGTTCTTC. Protein sequence: CSASIGVLDEQFF.

The sample holds one count of this clone. The chain is built from TRBV12-5 and TRBJ1-6, with 9 bases fitting TRBD1. J gave up 9 bases and V 7 bases, and 16 bases lay outside the gene matches. CDR3 length: 17 residues. Per germline, CDR1 LGHNT and CDR2 FRNRAP. As DNA, the CDR3 is TGTGCTAGTGTCAATAGGTGGGACAGGGTAGTTCTTTCACCCCTCCACTTT. Encoded protein: CASVNRWDRVVLSPLHF.

This clone was seen ten or more times. The chain has TRBV7-2 and TRBJ2-7; tentatively, D is TRBD1 (5 bases). Trimming left V 5 bases short and J 0 bases short, with 17 bases between. The CDR3 spans 16 residues. Germline V CDR1 and CDR2: SGHTA, FQGNSA. The CDR3 region is CASSGRLGPISYEQYF. Written as DNA, the CDR3 is TGTGCCAGCAGCGGCCGATTGGGGCCTATCTCCTACGAGCAGTACTTC.

The chain links TRBV6-1 to TRBJ1-2; the D is unclear. The germline V gene has CDR1 MNHNS and CDR2 SASEGT. V lost 1 base and J lost 8, with 8 bases in between. CDR3 length: 12 amino acids. CDR3 in amino acids: CASSEGPGGYTF. The CDR3 nucleotides read TGTGCCAGCAGTGAAGGTCCCGGGGGCTACACCTTC.

CDR3 in amino acids: CASSDPPDYGYTF. The CDR3 coding sequence is TGTGCCAGCAGTGACCCACCAGACTATGGCTACACCTTC. The chain couples TRBV25-1 to TRBJ1-2; D call uncertain. V was trimmed by 3 bases and J by 3 bases, leaving 8 bases between them. The CDR3 covers 13 residues. Germline CDR1 and CDR2: MGHDK and SYGVNS.

V and J are TRBV19 and TRBJ1-5; possible D gene TRBD1, 5 bases. Germline CDR1 reads LNHDA; CDR2 reads SQIVND (reference sequence). There are 14 residues in the CDR3. The ends were cut back, 6 bases at V and 0 bases at J, with 9 bases in the middle. In DNA, the CDR3 is TGTGCCAGTAGCAAAGGGGATAGCAATCAGCCCCAGCATTTT. This translates into CASSKGDSNQPQHF.

The rearrangement links TRBV18 to TRBJ1-4; D is undetermined. Per the germline V gene, CDR1 is KGHSH and CDR2 is LQKENI. The CDR3 spans 16 residues. Trimming cost V 5 bases and J 4 bases, with 17 bases left between them. CDR3 sequence (DNA): TGTGCCAGCTCAACCATGCGAGTACTGGTTAATGAAAAACTGTTTTTT. It specifies CASSTMRVLVNEKLFF.

The chain has TRBV5-1 and TRBJ2-6, with TRBD1 as a possible D gene (6 bases). The CDR3 covers 18 residues. V lost 1 base to trimming and J lost 2 bases, with 16 bases between them. Germline V gene lookup returns CDR1 SGHRS and CDR2 YFSETQ. CDR3 nucleotides: TGCGCCAGCAGCTTGTGGAGCGTCACAGGGACTGGGGCCAACGTCCTGACTTTC. Residues: CASSLWSVTGTGANVLTF.